The entry below gives a single T cell receptor (beta chain) sequence along with its context. Authors' analysis steps: Reference gene primer amplification in the assay estimated nucleated cell counts. Data came from immunoSEQ multiplex PCR; TCRdb stores just in-frame clones and leaves some out. The V and J calls and clone size were taken over from that table, and D and trimming were inferred from the DNA. The data show tens of thousands of clones, with more than 85% seen just once and roughly 2.4% held by the top ten. The data are from a study of blood T cell repertoires in COVID-19. For the study at large: T cells, B-cell-depleted T cells, or PBMCs provided the cDNA or gDNA that served as material.

The material sequenced was peripheral blood. This clonotype originated in a man aged 55-75 years with acute or convalescent COVID-19.

CDR3 sequence (DNA): TGTGCCAGCAGCCTCACAGGGGATTCACCCCTCCACTTT. Protein: CASSLTGDSPLHF. The chain joins TRBV5-4 to TRBJ1-6, with TRBD1 matching over 7 bases. Germline loops: CDR1 SGHNT, CDR2 YYREEE (reference sequence). V lost 4 bases and J lost 8; bases outside the gene matches: 3. The CDR3 totals 13 residues. The full variable domain, with the rest looked up from reference TRBV5-4 and TRBJ1-6, is ETGVTQSPTHLIKTRGQQVTLRCSSQSGHNTVSWYQQALGQGPQFIFQYYREEENGRGNFPPRFSGLQFPNYSSELNVNALELDDSALYLCASSLTGDSPLHFGNGTRLTVT.